Following are 9 T cell receptor beta chains from one sample sequenced in a study of blood T cell repertoires in COVID-19. Clones were read by immunoSEQ multiplex PCR, and TCRdb kept only the in-frame ones, dropping some. Here the sample spans about 250,000 clones, around 86% being singletons. The sequenced material came from peripheral blood. Receptors originate from an older woman who had recovered from COVID-19.

This rearrangement joins TRBV11-2 to TRBJ2-3; no firm D call. The ends were cut back, 5 bases at V and 6 bases at J, with 24 bases in the middle. Germline V gene data show CDR1 as SGHAT and CDR2 as FQNNGV. The CDR3 has 17 residues. For the CDR3, the DNA is TGTGCCAGCAGCCGCCCTTTATTGCAACGCGTACTGGATACGCAGTATTTT. As protein: CASSRPLLQRVLDTQYF.

The V gene is TRBV29-1, the J gene TRBJ1-1, with D possibly being TRBD1 (5 bases). The V end lost 6 bases, the J end lost 7 bases, and 12 bases lay between the germline ends. From germline, CDR1 is SQVTM and CDR2 ANQGSEA. The CDR3 is made up of 11 amino acids. In DNA, the CDR3 is TGCAGCGTCCTCAGGGCAGTTGAAGCTTTCTTT. The encoded protein is CSVLRAVEAFF.

The table lists this clone with a few counts. CDR3 sequence: CASSYSRGGHYGYTF. Written as DNA, the CDR3 is TGTGCCAGCAGTTACTCTAGGGGGGGACACTATGGCTACACCTTC. The V and J genes are TRBV6-5 and TRBJ1-2, with D possibly TRBD1 on 6 matching bases. The V end was cut by 0 bases, the J end by 3 bases, with 11 bases between. The CDR3 loop spans 15 amino acids. Germline loops: CDR1 MNHEY, CDR2 SVGAGI.

The rearrangement uses TRBV7-9 and TRBJ2-1; 12 bases are a match to TRBD2. The germline gives CDR1 SEHNR, CDR2 FQNEAQ (reference sequence). J lost 3 bases, V lost 6 bases, and 9 bases had no gene match. The CDR3 consists of 17 residues. CDR3 sequence (DNA): TGTGCCAGCAGACCATCTAGCGGGGGGGCATACTACAATGAGCAGTTCTTC. Its translation: CASRPSSGGAYYNEQFF.

The chain has TRBV4-1 and TRBJ2-3; 9 nucleotides agree with TRBD1. The CDR3 totals 15 residues. J lost 2 bases, V lost 7 bases, and 7 bases had no gene match. Germline V gene data show CDR1 as MGHRA and CDR2 as YSYEKL. This CDR3 reads CASKSGTGNTDTQYF. The CDR3 DNA sequence: TGCGCCAGCAAATCCGGGACAGGGAACACAGATACGCAGTATTTT.

This sequence joins TRBV7-2 and TRBJ2-7; 10 nucleotides line up with TRBD1. In germline, CDR1 is SGHTA, CDR2 FQGNSA. The CDR3 is 14 residues long. The trim removed 5 bases at V and 2 bases at J, leaving 3 bases unmatched. The CDR3 coding sequence is TGTGCCAGCAGCCCAGACAGGGGGCCCTACGAGCAGTACTTC. It specifies CASSPDRGPYEQYF.

V usage is TRBV4-3 and J usage is TRBJ2-5; D is perhaps TRBD2 (6 bases). CDR1 is LGHNA and CDR2 is YSLEER in the germline V gene. V was clipped by 5 bases and J by 2 bases, with 15 bases between them. There are 15 residues in the CDR3. The CDR3 here is CASSKTGLLQETQYF. The CDR3 coding sequence is TGCGCCAGCAGCAAAACGGGACTCCTTCAAGAGACCCAGTACTTC.

This clone was detected once. This rearrangement joins TRBV5-1 to TRBJ1-1; 8 nucleotides line up with TRBD1. Germline values: CDR1 SGHRS, CDR2 YFSETQ. V shed 3 bases and J 1 base; nucleotides not matched to a gene: 11. The CDR3 extends over 17 amino acids. DNA of the CDR3: TGCGCCAGCAGCTCCCCACGGACAGGGTTAGGGAACACTGAAGCTTTCTTT. Translating gives CASSSPRTGLGNTEAFF.

This clone appeared once. This chain connects TRBV11-3 to TRBJ2-3; D is possibly TRBD2 (6 bases). CDR1 is SGHNT, CDR2 YENEEA, per germline. Trimming pared 4 bases from V and 5 bases from J, leaving 19 bases between. This CDR3 comprises 16 residues. Here the CDR3 reads CASSSPEASVGDTQYF. The CDR3 DNA sequence: TGTGCCAGCAGCTCTCCGGAGGCTAGCGTTGGAGATACGCAGTATTTT.